A selection of T cell receptor beta chains follows, all from one sample in a study of T cell repertoires in cytomegalovirus infection. These receptors' antigens are unknown. TCRdb re-called the reads with MiXCR, one entry per CDR3 protein. Of under 450,000 distinct CDR3 sequences in the sample, roughly 34% are singletons; the top ten hold less than 15%. Material: cultured PBMCs, obtained from culture after CMV antigen stimulation. The receptors originated from a human donor in good health (CMV status not recorded). Some clones in this sample may be carry-over from other donors' samples. CDR3s include the opening cysteine and the closing phenylalanine or tryptophan. A D gene is named only where the DNA matches it firmly. The listing skips clone size in some rows; elsewhere it reads once, few, many or a size class.

cdr3_length j_call d_call v_call clone_size cdr3_aa cdr3_nt
12 TRBJ2-1 . TRBV12-3/TRBV12-4 . CAQGQGFGGQFF TGTGCCCAAGGGCAGGGGTTCGGTGGGCAGTTCTTC
17 TRBJ1-5 . TRBV6-8 few CASSYSPAGVSNQPQHF TGTGCCAGCAGTTACTCGCCGGCGGGCGTCTCCAATCAGCCCCAGCATTTT
15 TRBJ2-1 . TRBV27 . CASSLTYGGRNEQFF TGTGCCAGCAGTTTAACATATGGGGGCCGCAATGAGCAGTTCTTC
14 TRBJ1-2 TRBD1 TRBV6-2/TRBV6-3 few CASRSADRARGYTF TGTGCCAGCAGATCCGCAGACAGGGCCAGGGGCTACACCTTC
12 TRBJ2-5 . TRBV6-1 . CASSEDLKTQYF TGTGCCAGCAGTGAAGACCTAAAGACCCAGTACTTC
14 TRBJ2-7 TRBD1 TRBV27 . CASKRWDRGNEQYF TGTGCCAGCAAGCGCTGGGACAGGGGAAACGAGCAGTACTTC
16 TRBJ2-1 TRBD1 TRBV20-1 . CSANGQGGSSYNEQFF TGCAGTGCTAACGGACAGGGTGGGAGCTCCTACAATGAGCAGTTCTTC
15 TRBJ2-3 . TRBV20-1 . CSALEGLVGTDTQYF TGCAGTGCCCTAGAGGGGCTAGTTGGAACAGATACGCAGTATTTT
14 TRBJ1-1 . TRBV3-1 . CASSQVYSPERAFF TGTGCCAGCAGCCAAGTTTATAGCCCCGAGAGGGCTTTCTTT
15 TRBJ2-3 . TRBV11-2 . CASSLEGRVTNTQYF TGTGCCAGCAGCTTAGAGGGCAGGGTCACAAATACGCAGTATTTT
16 TRBJ2-1 TRBD2 TRBV11-2 few CASTPDSGSSYNEQFF TGTGCCAGCACCCCAGATAGCGGGAGCTCCTACAATGAGCAGTTCTTC
16 TRBJ2-5 TRBD1 TRBV6-2/TRBV6-3 few CASSYSGTGAQETQYF TGTGCCAGCAGTTACTCAGGGACAGGGGCGCAAGAGACCCAGTACTTC
15 TRBJ2-7 TRBD2 TRBV7-2 few CASSFLWGGEYEQYF TGTGCCAGCAGCTTTCTCTGGGGAGGGGAATACGAGCAGTACTTC
15 TRBJ2-2 . TRBV19 . CASSPSLANTGELFF TGTGCCAGTAGTCCTAGCCTGGCGAACACCGGGGAGCTGTTTTTT
13 TRBJ1-5 . TRBV6-2/TRBV6-3 few CASSRLRNQPQHF TGTGCCAGCAGTAGGCTCCGCAATCAGCCCCAGCATTTT
14 TRBJ1-2 TRBD1 TRBV28 . CASSLGDRPYGYTF TGTGCCAGCAGTTTAGGGGACAGACCCTATGGCTACACCTTC
15 TRBJ1-2 TRBD1 TRBV7-9 . CASSGGGTANYGYTF TGTGCCAGCAGCGGAGGCGGGACAGCGAACTATGGCTACACCTTC
16 TRBJ2-2 TRBD2 TRBV5-6 . CASSFWTSGRPGELFF TGTGCCAGCAGCTTTTGGACTAGCGGGAGACCCGGGGAGCTGTTTTTT
16 TRBJ2-1 TRBD2 TRBV6-2/TRBV6-3 . CASSATGTSGKYEQFF TGTGCCAGCAGCGCCACCGGGACTAGCGGGAAGTATGAGCAGTTCTTC
15 TRBJ1-3 . TRBV7-6 many CASSPAEGYGNTIYF TGTGCCAGCAGCCCAGCTGAGGGATACGGAAACACCATATATTTT